The 17 T cell receptor beta chains below come from one sample, sequenced in a study of shared clonotypes between healthy human individuals. Only CD45RO-negative cells positively selected for CCR7 counted as naive CD8 cells, so terminally differentiated effector memory CD45RA+ cells were excluded. Assay used: immunoSEQ multiplex PCR; TCRdb lists only in-frame clones, some missing. The sample lists about 2.1 million clones, roughly 95% occurring once. Sequences were obtained from naive CD8+ T cells from PBMCs. The source is a man between 18 and 29 years old in good health. Some clones in this sample may be carry-over from other donors' samples.

The V and J genes are TRBV9 and TRBJ2-4, with 7 nucleotides matching TRBD1. V lost 3 bases, J lost 6 bases, and 6 bases stayed unmatched. The germline V gene has CDR1 SGDLS and CDR2 YYNGEE. The CDR3 is 14 residues long. CDR3 sequence: CASSGRQGPNIQYF. The CDR3 nucleotides are TGTGCCAGCAGCGGAAGACAGGGACCAAACATTCAGTACTTC.

The rearrangement uses TRBV10-3 and TRBJ1-1; D is unclear. Germline CDR1 reads ENHRY; CDR2 reads SYGVKD. The CDR3 spans 14 residues. Trimming removed 2 bases from V and 2 bases from J, with 9 bases in between. The DNA for the CDR3 is TGTGCCATCAGTGAGATAGACACCAACACTGAAGCTTTCTTT. This encodes CAISEIDTNTEAFF.

This clone was seen a few times. Other DNA sequences of this sample code for an identical CDR3. This chain uses TRBV28 with TRBJ1-5, with D perhaps matching TRBD1 (5 bases). Germline V gives CDR1 MDHEN, CDR2 SYDVKM. CDR3 size: 13 residues. V gave up 5 bases and J gave up 4 bases, with 9 bases separating them. This CDR3 reads CASSLQGNQPQHF. In nucleotides, the CDR3 is TGTGCCAGCAGTCTCCAGGGAAATCAGCCCCAGCATTTT.

This clone was recorded a few times. CDR3 sequence: CASSMLGDTEAFF. CDR3 DNA: TGTGCCAGTAGTATGCTTGGGGACACTGAAGCTTTCTTT. The chain combines TRBV19 with TRBJ1-1; D remains ambiguous. The CDR3 length is 13 residues. CDR1 and CDR2 from the germline V gene are LNHDA and SQIVND (reference sequence). Trimming removed 3 bases from V and 3 bases from J, with 8 bases in between.

The chain couples TRBV7-9 to TRBJ1-3; D is uncertain. The germline V gene encodes CDR1 SEHNR and CDR2 FQNEAQ (reference sequence). The V end lost 4 bases, the J end lost 4 bases, and 8 bases lay between the germline ends. CDR3 length equals 13 residues. The CDR3 here is CASSSFAGNTIYF. The CDR3 DNA reads as TGTGCCAGCAGCTCCTTTGCGGGAAACACCATATATTTT.

The CDR3, as DNA: TGTGCCAGTAGTCCCAGCGGGAGGGCCTTTTCCGAGCAGTACTTC. This codes for CASSPSGRAFSEQYF. The chain carries TRBV19 and TRBJ2-7; TRBD2 matches at 10 bases. V lost 5 bases and J lost 6; bases outside the gene matches: 10. Germline V gene lookup returns CDR1 LNHDA and CDR2 SQIVND (reference sequence). There are 15 residues in the CDR3.

With regard to this clone: The identical CDR3 is also encoded by other nucleotide sequences in the sample. The V and J genes are TRBV28 and TRBJ1-1; D gene unclear. Germline CDR1 reads MDHEN; CDR2 reads SYDVKM. This CDR3 contains 13 residues. Trimming took off 0 bases at V and 4 bases at J, with 6 bases between the two ends. CDR3 nucleotide sequence: TGTGCCAGCAGTTTATGGGCTGGCACTGAAGCTTTCTTT. Translated: CASSLWAGTEAFF.

The gene calls are TRBV4-1 and TRBJ2-7; D remains ambiguous. The CDR3 contains 13 residues. Trimming took off 1 base at V and 2 bases at J, with 6 bases between the two ends. Germline V CDR1 and CDR2: MGHRA, YSYEKL. This chain's CDR3 is CASSQAPTYEQYF. The CDR3, as DNA: TGCGCCAGCAGCCAAGCCCCCACCTACGAGCAGTACTTC.

V is TRBV25-1 and J is TRBJ1-2, with 7 bases identical to TRBD1. The CDR3 extends over 18 amino acids. CDR1 MGHDK and CDR2 SYGVNS come from the germline V gene. With 6 bases clipped from V and 1 base from J, the junction kept 17 bases outside the gene matches. CDR3 loop: CASRGDRDSNGINYGYTF. As DNA, the CDR3 is TGTGCCAGCAGGGGGGATAGGGACAGTAATGGAATTAACTATGGCTACACCTTC.

This clone was counted a few times. The V call is TRBV30, the J call TRBJ1-5; tentative D call: TRBD1 (5 bases). The CDR3 is 15 amino acids. V lost 4 bases and J 0 bases, leaving 13 bases between the germline ends. Looked up from germline, CDR1 is GTSNPN and CDR2 is SVGIG (reference sequence). The CDR3, as DNA: TGTGCCTGGAAGGGAGGGGATTATAGCAATCAGCCCCAGCATTTT. Translating gives CAWKGGDYSNQPQHF.

The rearrangement uses TRBV7-2 and TRBJ2-7, with D perhaps TRBD2 (6 bases). Trimming took 0 bases from V and 4 from J, leaving 10 bases between them. This CDR3 has 14 residues. Per germline, CDR1 SGHTA and CDR2 FQGNSA. The CDR3 DNA sequence: TGTGCCAGCAGCTTAGCTGCGGGGATTTACGAGCAGTACTTC. Protein sequence: CASSLAAGIYEQYF. Supplemented by reference TRBV7-2 and TRBJ2-7, the full variable domain reads GAGVSQSPSNKVTEKGKDVELRCDPISGHTALYWYRQSLGQGLEFLIYFQGNSAPDKSGLPSDRFSAERTGGSVSTLTIQRTQQEDSAVYLCASSLAAGIYEQYFGPGTRLTVT.

The rearrangement links TRBV4-1 to TRBJ1-4; 7 bases agree with TRBD1. The V segment lost 6 bases and the J segment 2 bases; nucleotides outside the gene matches: 12. This CDR3 region has 17 residues. CDR1 is MGHRA and CDR2 is YSYEKL in the germline V gene. The CDR3 reads CASSRDSYQLTNEKLFF. CDR3 DNA sequence: TGCGCCAGCAGTCGGGACAGCTACCAACTGACTAATGAAAAACTGTTTTTT.

DNA for the CDR3: TGTGCCAGCATCCGACAGGGGGCGCAGGGGGACTCCTACGAGCAGTACTTC. It specifies CASIRQGAQGDSYEQYF. The rearrangement links TRBV5-6 to TRBJ2-7; 10 bases are shared with TRBD1. V lost 6 bases, J lost 0 bases, and 12 bases stayed unmatched. CDR3 size: 17 residues. Germline lookup yields CDR1 SGHDT and CDR2 YYEEEE.

The V and J genes are TRBV7-9 and TRBJ2-4; no definite D call. The germline gives CDR1 SEHNR, CDR2 FQNEAQ (reference sequence). The CDR3 runs to 14 residues. The ends were cut back, 1 base at V and 8 bases at J, with 12 bases in the middle. The CDR3, as DNA: TGTGCCAGCAGCTTAGGTGGGGTACTCCACATTCAGTACTTC. This sequence encodes CASSLGGVLHIQYF.

This clone was detected only a few times. The same CDR3 arises from other DNA sequences in this sample as well. The rearrangement joins TRBV29-1 to TRBJ2-6, with D unclear. The length of the CDR3 is 12 residues. V lost 5 bases and J 0 bases, leaving 2 bases between the germline ends. Germline V gives CDR1 SQVTM, CDR2 ANQGSEA. The CDR3 loop reads CSVISGANVLTF. CDR3 nucleotide sequence: TGCAGCGTTATCTCTGGGGCCAACGTCCTGACTTTC.

The genes are TRBV2 and TRBJ2-4, with D perhaps matching TRBD2 (6 bases). Germline lookup yields CDR1 SNHLY and CDR2 FYNNEI. The CDR3 loop spans 14 amino acids. V gave up 8 bases and J gave up 8 bases, with 19 bases separating them. CDR3 DNA sequence: TGTGCCAGCTTGACTACCCATAGGAGGGACATTCAGTACTTC. It yields the protein CASLTTHRRDIQYF.

The J gene is TRBJ1-4, the V gene TRBV15; possible D gene TRBD1, 5 bases. This CDR3 is 14 amino acids long. The germline gives CDR1 LNHNV, CDR2 YYDKDF (reference sequence). Trimming removed 5 bases at V and 8 bases at J, with 15 bases between. The CDR3 here is CATSPRGGDEKLFF. CDR3 coding DNA: TGTGCCACCAGCCCTCGGGGGGGGGACGAAAAACTGTTTTTT.